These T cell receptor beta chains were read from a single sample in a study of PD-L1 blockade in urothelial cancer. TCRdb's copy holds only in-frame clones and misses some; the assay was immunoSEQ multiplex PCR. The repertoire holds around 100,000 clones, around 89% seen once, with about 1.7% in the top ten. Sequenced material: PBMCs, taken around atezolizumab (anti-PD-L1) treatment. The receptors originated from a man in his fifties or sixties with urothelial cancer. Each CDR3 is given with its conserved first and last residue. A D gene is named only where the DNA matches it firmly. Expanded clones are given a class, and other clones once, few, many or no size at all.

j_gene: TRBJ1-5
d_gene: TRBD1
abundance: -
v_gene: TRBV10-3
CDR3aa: CAISGDRDQPQHF
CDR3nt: TGTGCCATCTCCGGGGACAGGGATCAGCCCCAGCATTTT

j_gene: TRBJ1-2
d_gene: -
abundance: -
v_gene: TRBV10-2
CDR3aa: CASSSGGSYGYTF
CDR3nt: TGCGCCAGCAGTAGCGGAGGATCCTATGGCTACACCTTC

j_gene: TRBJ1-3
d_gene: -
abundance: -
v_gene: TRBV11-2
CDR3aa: CASSPQRQPGNTIYF
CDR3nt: TGTGCCAGCAGCCCCCAAAGACAGCCTGGAAACACCATATATTTT

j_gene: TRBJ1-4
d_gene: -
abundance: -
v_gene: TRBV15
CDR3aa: CATSSHRDEKLFF
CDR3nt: TGTGCCACCAGCAGCCACAGGGATGAAAAACTGTTTTTT

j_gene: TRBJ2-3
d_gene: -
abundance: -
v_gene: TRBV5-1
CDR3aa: CASSLEGVGTDTQYF
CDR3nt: TGCGCCAGCAGCTTGGAAGGGGTCGGCACAGATACGCAGTATTTT

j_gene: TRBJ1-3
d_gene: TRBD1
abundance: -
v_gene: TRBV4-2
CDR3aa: CASSQEPGQADTIYF
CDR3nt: TGTGCCAGCAGCCAAGAACCGGGACAGGCTGACACCATATATTTT

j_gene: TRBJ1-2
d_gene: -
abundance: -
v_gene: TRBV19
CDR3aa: CASTLGGSVLGYTF
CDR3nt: TGTGCCAGTACCCTTGGGGGCTCTGTGTTAGGCTACACCTTC

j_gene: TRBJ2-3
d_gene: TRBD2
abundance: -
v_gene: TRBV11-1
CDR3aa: CASSLLKGTTTDTQYF
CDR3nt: TGTGCCAGCAGCTTACTAAAGGGGACTACCACAGATACGCAGTATTTT

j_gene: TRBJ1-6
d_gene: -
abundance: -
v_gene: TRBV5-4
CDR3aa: CASSPDGGQFKNSPLHF
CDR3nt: TGTGCCAGCAGCCCGGACGGGGGGCAATTTAAAAATTCACCCCTCCACTTT

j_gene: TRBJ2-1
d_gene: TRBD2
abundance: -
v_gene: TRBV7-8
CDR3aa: CASSSEGLAGAGQSEQFF
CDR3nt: TGTGCCAGCAGCTCCGAAGGACTAGCGGGAGCAGGTCAAAGTGAGCAGTTCTTC

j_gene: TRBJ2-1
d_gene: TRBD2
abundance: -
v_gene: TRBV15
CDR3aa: CATGTLAVNEQFF
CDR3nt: TGTGCCACCGGAACACTAGCGGTTAATGAGCAGTTCTTC

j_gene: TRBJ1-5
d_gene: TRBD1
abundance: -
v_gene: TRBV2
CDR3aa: CATQDRVRDQPQHF
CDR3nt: TGTGCCACGCAAGACAGGGTCCGGGATCAGCCCCAGCATTTT

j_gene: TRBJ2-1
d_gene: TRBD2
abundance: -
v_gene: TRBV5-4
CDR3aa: CASSSRTSGSYNEQFF
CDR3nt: TGTGCCAGCAGCTCAAGGACTAGCGGCTCCTACAATGAGCAGTTCTTC

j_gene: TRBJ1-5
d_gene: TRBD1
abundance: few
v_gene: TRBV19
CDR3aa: CASSTYSMDRPNQPQHF
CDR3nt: TGTGCCAGTAGTACCTACTCCATGGACAGGCCCAATCAGCCCCAGCATTTT

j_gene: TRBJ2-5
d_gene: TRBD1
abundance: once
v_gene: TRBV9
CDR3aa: CASSENRGETQYF
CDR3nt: TGTGCCAGCAGCGAAAACAGGGGTGAGACCCAGTACTTC

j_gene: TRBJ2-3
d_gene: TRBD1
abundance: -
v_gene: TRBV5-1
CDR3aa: CASSPGPPGQGGTDTQYF
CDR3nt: TGCGCCAGCAGCCCAGGACCCCCGGGACAGGGGGGAACAGATACGCAGTATTTT

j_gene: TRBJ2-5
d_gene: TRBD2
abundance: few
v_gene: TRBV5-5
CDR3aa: CASSLVVLAEQETQYF
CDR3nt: TGTGCCAGCAGCTTGGTAGTCCTAGCGGAGCAAGAGACCCAGTACTTC

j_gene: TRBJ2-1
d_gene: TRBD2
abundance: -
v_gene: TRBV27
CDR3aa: CASSLAGVGNEQFF
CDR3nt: TGTGCCAGCAGTTTAGCGGGAGTCGGTAATGAGCAGTTCTTC

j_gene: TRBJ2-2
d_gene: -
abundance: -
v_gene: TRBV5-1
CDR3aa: CASGTGERSGELFF
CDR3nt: TGCGCCAGCGGTACGGGAGAGAGATCAGGGGAGCTGTTTTTT

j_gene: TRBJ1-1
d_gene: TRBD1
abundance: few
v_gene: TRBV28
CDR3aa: CASSSPTGGDTEAFF
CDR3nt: TGTGCCAGCAGTTCCCCCACAGGGGGGGACACTGAAGCTTTCTTT

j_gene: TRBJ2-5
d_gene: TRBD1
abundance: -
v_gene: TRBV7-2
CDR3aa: CASSLVRLVAGGFAETQYF
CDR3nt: TGTGCCAGCAGCTTAGTCCGCTTGGTGGCAGGGGGCTTCGCAGAGACCCAGTACTTC

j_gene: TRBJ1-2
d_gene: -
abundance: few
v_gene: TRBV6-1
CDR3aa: CASSETGRDGYTF
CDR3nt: TGTGCCAGCAGTGAGACAGGACGCGATGGCTACACCTTC

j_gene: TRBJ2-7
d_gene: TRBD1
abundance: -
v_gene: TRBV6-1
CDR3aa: CASKGTGEYEQYF
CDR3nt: TGTGCCAGCAAGGGGACAGGGGAATACGAGCAGTACTTC

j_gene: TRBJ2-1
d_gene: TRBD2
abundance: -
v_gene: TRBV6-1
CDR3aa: CASSWAAGAYNEQFF
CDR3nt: TGTGCCAGCAGCTGGGCGGCGGGGGCCTACAATGAGCAGTTCTTC

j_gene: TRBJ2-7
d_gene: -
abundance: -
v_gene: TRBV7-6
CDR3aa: CASSSSPGLADEQYF
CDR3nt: TGTGCCAGCAGCTCTAGCCCGGGACTCGCGGACGAGCAGTACTTC

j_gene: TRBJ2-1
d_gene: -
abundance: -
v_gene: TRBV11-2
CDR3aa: CASSLGPSIGNEQFF
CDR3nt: TGTGCCAGCAGCTTAGGTCCTAGTATTGGCAATGAGCAGTTCTTC

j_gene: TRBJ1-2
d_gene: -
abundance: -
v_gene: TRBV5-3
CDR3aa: CARTHSSEGNYGYTF
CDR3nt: TGTGCCAGAACCCACAGCTCGGAAGGTAACTATGGCTACACCTTC